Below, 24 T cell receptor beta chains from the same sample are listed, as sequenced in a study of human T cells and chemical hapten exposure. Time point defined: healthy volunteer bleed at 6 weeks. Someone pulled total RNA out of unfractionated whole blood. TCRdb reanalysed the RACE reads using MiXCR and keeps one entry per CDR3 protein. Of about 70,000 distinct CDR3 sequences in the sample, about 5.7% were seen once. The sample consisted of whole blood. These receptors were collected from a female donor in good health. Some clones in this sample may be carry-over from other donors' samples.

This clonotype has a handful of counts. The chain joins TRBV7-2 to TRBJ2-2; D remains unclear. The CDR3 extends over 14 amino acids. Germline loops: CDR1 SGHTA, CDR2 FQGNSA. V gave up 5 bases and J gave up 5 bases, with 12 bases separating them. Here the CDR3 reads CASSQRLGTGELFF. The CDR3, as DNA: TGTGCCAGCAGCCAAAGATTGGGGACCGGGGAGCTGTTTTTT. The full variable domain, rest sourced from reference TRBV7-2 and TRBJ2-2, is GAGVSQSPSNKVTEKGKDVELRCDPISGHTALYWYRQSLGQGLEFLIYFQGNSAPDKSGLPSDRFSAERTGGSVSTLTIQRTQQEDSAVYLCASSQRLGTGELFFGEGSRLTVL.

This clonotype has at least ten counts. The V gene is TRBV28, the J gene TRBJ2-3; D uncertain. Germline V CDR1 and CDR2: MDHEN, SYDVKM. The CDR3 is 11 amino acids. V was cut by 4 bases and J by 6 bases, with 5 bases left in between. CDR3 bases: TGTGCCAGCAGTTCACCCGATACGCAGTATTTT. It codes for CASSSPDTQYF.

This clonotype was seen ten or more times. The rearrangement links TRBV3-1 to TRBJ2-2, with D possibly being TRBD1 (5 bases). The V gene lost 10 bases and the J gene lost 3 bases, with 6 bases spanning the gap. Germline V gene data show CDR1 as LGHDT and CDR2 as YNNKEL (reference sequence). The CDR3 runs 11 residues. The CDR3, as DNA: TGTGCCACAGGGTACACCGGGGAGCTGTTTTTT. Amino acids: CATGYTGELFF. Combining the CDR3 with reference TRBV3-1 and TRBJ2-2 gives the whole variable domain DTAVSQTPKYLVTQMGNDKSIKCEQNLGHDTMYWYKQDSKKFLKIMFSYNNKELIINETVPNRFSPKSPDKAHLNLHINSLELGDSAVYFCATGYTGELFFGEGSRLTVL.

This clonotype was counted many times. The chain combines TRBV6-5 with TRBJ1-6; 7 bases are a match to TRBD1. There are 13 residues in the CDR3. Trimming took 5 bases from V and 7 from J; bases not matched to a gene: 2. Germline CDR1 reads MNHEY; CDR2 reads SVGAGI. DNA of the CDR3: TGTGCCAGCAGTGGGACAGTGAATTCACCCCTCCACTTT. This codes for CASSGTVNSPLHF.

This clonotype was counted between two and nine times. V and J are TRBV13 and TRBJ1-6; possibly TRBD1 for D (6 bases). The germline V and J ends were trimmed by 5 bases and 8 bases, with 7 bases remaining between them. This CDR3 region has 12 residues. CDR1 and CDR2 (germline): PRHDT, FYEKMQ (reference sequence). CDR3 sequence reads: CASSNRDSPLHF. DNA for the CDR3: TGTGCCAGCAGCAACAGGGATTCACCCCTCCACTTT.

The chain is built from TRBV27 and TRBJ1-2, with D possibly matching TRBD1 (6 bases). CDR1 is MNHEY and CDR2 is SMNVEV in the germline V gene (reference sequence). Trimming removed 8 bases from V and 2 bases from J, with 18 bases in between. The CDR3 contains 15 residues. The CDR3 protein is CASSLQGTINYGYTF. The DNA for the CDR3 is TGTGCCAGCTCCCTACAGGGCACCATAAACTATGGCTACACCTTC.

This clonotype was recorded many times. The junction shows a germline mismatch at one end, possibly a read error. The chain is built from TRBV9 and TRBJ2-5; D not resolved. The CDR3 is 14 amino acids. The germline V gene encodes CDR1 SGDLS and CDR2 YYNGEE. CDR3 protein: CASSVGPDHETQYF. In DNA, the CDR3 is TGTGCCAGCAGCGTAGGGCCCGACCACGAGACCCAGTACTTC. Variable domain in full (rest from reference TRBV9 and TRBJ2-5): DSGVTQTPKHLITATGQRVTLRCSPRSGDLSVYWYQQSLDQGLQFLIQYYNGEERAKGNILERFSAQQFPDLHSELNLSSLELGDSALYFCASSVGPDHETQYFGPGTRLLVL.

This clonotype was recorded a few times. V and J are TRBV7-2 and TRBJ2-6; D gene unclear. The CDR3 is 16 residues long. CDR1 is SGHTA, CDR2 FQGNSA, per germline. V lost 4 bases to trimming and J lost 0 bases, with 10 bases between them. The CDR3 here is CASSSLFGSGANVLTF. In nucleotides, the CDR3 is TGTGCCAGCAGCTCCCTATTCGGCTCTGGGGCCAACGTCCTGACTTTC.

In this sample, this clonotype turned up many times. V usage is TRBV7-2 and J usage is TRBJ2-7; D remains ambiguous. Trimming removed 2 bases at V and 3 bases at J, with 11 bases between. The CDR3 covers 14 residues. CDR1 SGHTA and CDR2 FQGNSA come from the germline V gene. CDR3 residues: CASSLRSQVYEQYF. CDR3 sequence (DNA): TGTGCCAGCAGCTTAAGGTCCCAGGTCTACGAGCAGTACTTC.

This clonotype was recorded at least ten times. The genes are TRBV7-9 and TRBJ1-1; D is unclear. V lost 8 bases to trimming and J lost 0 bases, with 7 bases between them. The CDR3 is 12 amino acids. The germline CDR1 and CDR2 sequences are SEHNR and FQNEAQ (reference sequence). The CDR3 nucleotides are TGTGCCAGCGCGAGGATGAACACTGAAGCTTTCTTT. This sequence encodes CASARMNTEAFF.

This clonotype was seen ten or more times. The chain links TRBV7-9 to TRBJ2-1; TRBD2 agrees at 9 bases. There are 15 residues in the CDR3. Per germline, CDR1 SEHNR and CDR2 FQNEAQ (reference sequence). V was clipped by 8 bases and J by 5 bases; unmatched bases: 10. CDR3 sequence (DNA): TGTGCCAGCGATTACTCTAGCGGGATGCACAATGAGCAGTTCTTC. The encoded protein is CASDYSSGMHNEQFF.

The CDR3 DNA reads TGTGCCAGCAGTACCGCCCCAACGGGAGAATATAGAAACATTCAGTACTTC. Translation: CASSTAPTGEYRNIQYF. The rearrangement joins TRBV7-2 to TRBJ2-4, with D perhaps matching TRBD2 (6 bases). Germline loops: CDR1 SGHTA, CDR2 FQGNSA. This CDR3 comprises 17 residues. V was shortened by 6 bases and J by 6 bases, with 24 bases between the two germline ends. Full variable domain (outside the CDR3, taken from reference TRBV7-2 and TRBJ2-4): GAGVSQSPSNKVTEKGKDVELRCDPISGHTALYWYRQSLGQGLEFLIYFQGNSAPDKSGLPSDRFSAERTGGSVSTLTIQRTQQEDSAVYLCASSTAPTGEYRNIQYFGAGTRLSVL.

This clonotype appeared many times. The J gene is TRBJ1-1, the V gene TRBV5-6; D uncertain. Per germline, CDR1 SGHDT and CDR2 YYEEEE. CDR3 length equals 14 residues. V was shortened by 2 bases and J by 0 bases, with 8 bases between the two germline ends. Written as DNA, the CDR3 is TGTGCCAGCAGCTTCGCAGGTTTGAACACTGAAGCTTTCTTT. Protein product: CASSFAGLNTEAFF.

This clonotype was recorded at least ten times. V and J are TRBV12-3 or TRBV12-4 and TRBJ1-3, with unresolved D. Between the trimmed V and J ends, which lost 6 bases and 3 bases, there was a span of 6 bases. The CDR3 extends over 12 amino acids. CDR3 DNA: TGTGCCAGCAGGCCCAGTGGAAACACCATATATTTT. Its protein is CASRPSGNTIYF.

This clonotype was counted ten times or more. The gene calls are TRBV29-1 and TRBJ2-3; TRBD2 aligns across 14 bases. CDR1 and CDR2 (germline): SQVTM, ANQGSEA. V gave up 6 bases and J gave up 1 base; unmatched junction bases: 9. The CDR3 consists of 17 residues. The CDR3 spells CSVPTSGRARGTDTQYF. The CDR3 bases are TGCAGCGTCCCGACTAGCGGGAGGGCCCGCGGCACAGATACGCAGTATTTT.

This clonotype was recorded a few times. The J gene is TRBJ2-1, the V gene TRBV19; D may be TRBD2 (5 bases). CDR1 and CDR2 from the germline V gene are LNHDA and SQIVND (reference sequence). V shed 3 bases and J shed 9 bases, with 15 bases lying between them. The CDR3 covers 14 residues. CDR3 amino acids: CASSIRTYTPEQFF. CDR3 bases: TGTGCCAGTAGTATCCGGACTTATACCCCTGAGCAGTTCTTC.

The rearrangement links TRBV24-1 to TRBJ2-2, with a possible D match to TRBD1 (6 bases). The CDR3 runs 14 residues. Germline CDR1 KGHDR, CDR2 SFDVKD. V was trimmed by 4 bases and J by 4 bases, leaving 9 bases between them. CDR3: CATSDNRVTGELFF. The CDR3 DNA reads TGTGCCACCAGTGACAACAGGGTCACCGGGGAGCTGTTTTTT.

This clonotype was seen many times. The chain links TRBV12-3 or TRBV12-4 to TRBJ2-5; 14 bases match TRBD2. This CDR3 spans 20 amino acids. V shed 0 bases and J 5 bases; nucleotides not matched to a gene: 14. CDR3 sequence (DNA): TGTGCCAGCAGTTTAGCCTCGGGACTAGCGGGAGTCGTTTCGTTGGAGACCCAGTACTTC. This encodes CASSLASGLAGVVSLETQYF.

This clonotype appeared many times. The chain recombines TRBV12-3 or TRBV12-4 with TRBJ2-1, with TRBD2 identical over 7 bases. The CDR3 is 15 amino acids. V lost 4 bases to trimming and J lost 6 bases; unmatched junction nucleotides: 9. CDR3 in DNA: TGTGCCAGCAGTTCAACTAGCGCCGGCACCAATGAGCAGTTCTTC. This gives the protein CASSSTSAGTNEQFF.

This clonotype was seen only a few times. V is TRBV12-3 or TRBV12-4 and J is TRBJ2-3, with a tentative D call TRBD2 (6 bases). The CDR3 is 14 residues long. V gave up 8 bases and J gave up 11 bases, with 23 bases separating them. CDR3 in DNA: TGTGCCAGCTCTTTAGGTGGCGGGATCTACGTGCAGTATTTT. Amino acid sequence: CASSLGGGIYVQYF.

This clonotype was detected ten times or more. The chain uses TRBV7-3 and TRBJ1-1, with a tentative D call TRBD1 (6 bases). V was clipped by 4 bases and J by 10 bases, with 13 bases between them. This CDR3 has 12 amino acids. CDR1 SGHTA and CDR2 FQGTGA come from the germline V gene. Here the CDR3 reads CASSSPGVRAFF. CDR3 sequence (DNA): TGTGCCAGCAGCTCCCCAGGGGTAAGAGCTTTCTTT.

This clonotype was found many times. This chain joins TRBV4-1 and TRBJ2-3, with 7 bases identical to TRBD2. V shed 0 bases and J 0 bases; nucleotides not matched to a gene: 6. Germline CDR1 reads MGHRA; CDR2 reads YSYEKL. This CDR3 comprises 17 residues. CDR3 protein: CASSQDQGLGSTDTQYF. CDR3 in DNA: TGCGCCAGCAGCCAAGATCAAGGACTAGGCAGCACAGATACGCAGTATTTT.

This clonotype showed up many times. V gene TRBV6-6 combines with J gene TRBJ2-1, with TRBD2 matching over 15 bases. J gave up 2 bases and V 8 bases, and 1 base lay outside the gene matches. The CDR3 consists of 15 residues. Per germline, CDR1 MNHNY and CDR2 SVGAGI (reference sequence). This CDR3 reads CASGTSGGPYNEQFF. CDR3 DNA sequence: TGTGCCAGCGGGACTAGCGGGGGGCCCTACAATGAGCAGTTCTTC.

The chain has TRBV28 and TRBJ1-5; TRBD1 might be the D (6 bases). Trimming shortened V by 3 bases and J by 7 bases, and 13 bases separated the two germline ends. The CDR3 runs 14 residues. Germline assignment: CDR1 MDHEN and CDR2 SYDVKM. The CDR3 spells CASSFGQGSQPQHF. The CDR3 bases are TGTGCCAGCAGTTTTGGGCAGGGGTCACAGCCCCAGCATTTT.